Following are 5 T cell receptor beta chains from one sample sequenced in a study of spatial heterogeneity in lung cancer. Points from the study as a whole: For expanded intratumoral alpha and beta TCRs, counts tracked tumor mutation counts.

The time point: sample taken at primary tumor resection. TCRdb itself ran the 5' RACE reads through MiXCR, one entry per CDR3 protein. The sample lists around 5,100 distinct CDR3 sequences; roughly 5.2% were seen once. No cognate antigen is known for these TCRs. This specimen consisted of lung tumor tissue, obtained at surgery. The receptor source for this set is a male donor with early-stage non-small cell lung cancer.

This clonotype was seen many times. For a library built for alpha chains, this beta chain is a stray read; little rests on its size. The V call is TRBV7-6, the J call TRBJ2-7; the D gene is possibly TRBD1 (6 bases). Per germline, CDR1 SGHVS and CDR2 FNYEAQ. Between the trimmed V and J ends, which lost 3 bases and 3 bases, there was a span of 9 bases. The CDR3 sequence is 13 residues long. This CDR3 is CASSFDRSYEQYF. Here the CDR3 DNA reads TGTGCCAGCAGCTTTGACAGGAGCTACGAGCAGTACTTC.

This clonotype showed up just once. This beta chain is off target for a library built for alpha chains, so its abundance means little. The rearrangement links TRBV29-1 to TRBJ1-5; 7 nucleotides line up with TRBD1. CDR1 is SQVTM, CDR2 ANQGSEA, per germline. Unmatched junction bases numbered 6, after V lost 4 bases and J lost 0 bases. CDR3 size: 15 residues. CDR3 bases: TGCAGCGTTGCGGGACAGCCTTATAGCAATCAGCCCCAGCATTTT. Its protein product is CSVAGQPYSNQPQHF.

This clonotype came up many times. A library made for alpha chains picked up this beta chain off target, so its size means little. CDR3 nucleotides: TGTGCCAGCAGCCGCTTTGGGTTTGGTAATTCACCCCTCCACTTT. Protein product: CASSRFGFGNSPLHF. V is TRBV3-1 and J is TRBJ1-6; D is ambiguous. The CDR3 consists of 15 residues. CDR1 is LGHDT and CDR2 is YNNKEL in the germline V gene (reference sequence). V lost 4 bases and J lost 6, with 13 bases in between.

Judged by abundance, this clonotype is medium-sized. Being off target in a library aimed at alpha chains, this beta chain has a size of little meaning. The genes are TRBV5-6 and TRBJ2-2; TRBD2 matches 14 bases. Germline values: CDR1 SGHDT, CDR2 YYEEEE. J lost 2 bases, V lost 4 bases, and 7 bases had no gene match. The CDR3 runs to 18 residues. CDR3 bases: TGTGCCAGCAGCAACTCGGGACTAGCGGGGGCCAACACCGGGGAGCTGTTTTTT. Its protein is CASSNSGLAGANTGELFF.

In its sample, this clonotype was seen many times. This beta chain is off target for a library built for alpha chains, so its abundance means little. The chain employs TRBV6-2 or TRBV6-3 and TRBJ2-1; no definite D call. The CDR3 has 11 amino acids. V lost 4 bases and J 6 bases, leaving 4 bases between the germline ends. Germline loops: CDR1 MNHEY, CDR2 SVGEGT. The CDR3 protein is CASSLVNEQFF. In DNA form, the CDR3 reads TGTGCCAGCAGTTTAGTCAATGAGCAGTTCTTC.